These 15 T cell receptor beta chains were sequenced from one sample in a study of blood T cell repertoires in COVID-19. Assay: immunoSEQ multiplex PCR; the TCRdb copy retains only in-frame clones and omits some. The repertoire consists of about 170,000 clones, with around nine tenths occurring once and the leading ten covering less than 3.5%. The sample taken for sequencing was peripheral blood. These receptors were obtained from a man between 70 and 80 years old with acute or convalescent COVID-19.

CDR3 loop: CASSPTSGLTDTQYF. The CDR3 bases are TGTGCCAGCTCCCCGACTAGCGGGCTCACAGATACGCAGTATTTT. V usage is TRBV18 and J usage is TRBJ2-3; 10 bases agree with TRBD2. This CDR3 has 15 residues. The V gene's germline CDR1 is KGHSH and CDR2 LQKENI. V was clipped by 6 bases and J by 2 bases; unmatched bases: 5. Looking up the rest from reference TRBV18 and TRBJ2-3 gives the full variable domain: NAGVMQNPRHLVRRRGQEARLRCSPMKGHSHVYWYRQLPEEGLKFMVYLQKENIIDESGMPKERFSAEFPKEGPSILRIQQVVRGDSAAYFCASSPTSGLTDTQYFGPGTRLTVL.

The chain recombines TRBV6-4 with TRBJ2-3; a possible D gene is TRBD2 (7 bases). Germline assignment: CDR1 MRHNA and CDR2 SNTAGT. Trimming cost V 5 bases and J 8 bases, with 20 bases left between them. There are 15 residues in the CDR3. The CDR3 sequence is CASSPAGAGVRTQYF. In nucleotides, the CDR3 is TGTGCCAGCAGTCCCGCGGGGGCAGGGGTCCGTACGCAGTATTTT.

As concerns this clone: The CDR3 does not close with the conserved phenylalanine or tryptophan, likely indicating a read error. The gene calls are TRBV7-2 and TRBJ1-6, with 7 positions matching TRBD1. The V gene end was trimmed by 4 bases and the J gene end by 6 bases; junction bases not matched to a gene: 3. Germline CDR1 and CDR2: SGHTA and FQGNSA. This CDR3 region has 14 residues. The CDR3 coding sequence is TGTGCCAGCAGCTACCGACAGGGTAATTCACCCCTCCACCTT. Encoded protein: CASSYRQGNSPLHL.

The gene calls are TRBV29-1 and TRBJ2-2; D gene ambiguous. Trimming removed 4 bases at V and 0 bases at J, with 12 bases between. Germline V gives CDR1 SQVTM, CDR2 ANQGSEA. The CDR3 runs 15 residues. CDR3 coding DNA: TGCAGCGTTGGGAGTAGGCTGGCGAACACCGGGGAGCTGTTTTTT. This codes for CSVGSRLANTGELFF.

This rearrangement joins TRBV9 to TRBJ1-1; D possibly corresponds to TRBD1 (5 bases). V lost 0 bases, J lost 3 bases, and 12 bases lay in between. This CDR3 has 15 amino acids. Germline CDR1 and CDR2: SGDLS and YYNGEE. The CDR3 protein is CASSVGGGGYTEAFF. The CDR3 coding sequence is TGTGCCAGCAGCGTAGGCGGGGGAGGGTACACTGAAGCTTTCTTT.

This clone was observed once. The sample holds other DNA sequences that translate to the same CDR3. The chain employs TRBV4-1 and TRBJ1-5; unclear D gene. The CDR3 covers 14 residues. CDR1 and CDR2 (germline): MGHRA, YSYEKL. Trimming shortened V by 0 bases and J by 4 bases, and 7 bases separated the two germline ends. The CDR3 bases are TGCGCCAGCAGCCAAGATGCGGGAAATCAGCCCCAGCATTTT. Protein product: CASSQDAGNQPQHF.

The chain is built from TRBV12-5 and TRBJ1-6; 9 bases agree with TRBD1. Unmatched junction bases numbered 10, after V lost 6 bases and J lost 7 bases. The CDR3 is 16 residues long. The V gene's germline CDR1 is LGHNT and CDR2 FRNRAP. CDR3 protein: CASGTTGTGINSPLHF. DNA for the CDR3: TGTGCTAGTGGGACCACCGGGACAGGGATCAATTCACCCCTCCACTTT.

This clone is a singleton in its sample. The chain employs TRBV19 and TRBJ2-7; 9 nucleotides match TRBD1. Germline CDR1 reads LNHDA; CDR2 reads SQIVND (reference sequence). The V and J ends lost 3 bases and 6 bases, in that order; junction bases with no gene match: 6. This CDR3 is built from 14 residues. The CDR3: CASSMGDRASEQYF. Written as DNA, the CDR3 is TGTGCCAGTAGTATGGGGGACAGGGCCTCCGAGCAGTACTTC.

The chain couples TRBV6-6 to TRBJ2-7, with D perhaps TRBD1 (5 bases). The CDR3 has 14 residues. Germline V CDR1 and CDR2: MNHNY, SVGAGI (reference sequence). V was clipped by 5 bases and J by 2 bases, with 13 bases between them. The CDR3 nucleotides are TGTGCCAGCAGTGGACACCAACAACCCTACGAGCAGTACTTC. Translated, it gives CASSGHQQPYEQYF.

The gene calls are TRBV5-1 and TRBJ1-2, with 8 bases aligning to TRBD1. CDR1 SGHRS and CDR2 YFSETQ come from the germline V gene. With V trimmed by 7 bases and J by 2 bases, 4 bases remained unmatched. The CDR3 totals 13 residues. CDR3 sequence: CASRTGNNYGYTF. CDR3 sequence (DNA): TGCGCCAGCCGGACAGGGAACAACTATGGCTACACCTTC.

The chain joins TRBV7-7 to TRBJ2-5; TRBD1 matches at 7 bases. V lost 4 bases and J lost 4; bases outside the gene matches: 6. Germline V lookup: CDR1 SSHAT, CDR2 FNYEAQ (reference sequence). The CDR3 spans 14 residues. CDR3 sequence (DNA): TGTGCCAGCAGCTCATTACAGGGGTCAGAGACCCAGTACTTC. This translates into CASSSLQGSETQYF.

The chain joins TRBV6-1 to TRBJ2-7; 8 bases map to TRBD1. Trimming cost V 3 bases and J 6 bases; bases outside gene matches: 10. The germline CDR1 and CDR2 sequences are MNHNS and SASEGT. The CDR3 spans 15 residues. The CDR3 spells CASSDRRQGASEQYF. The CDR3 nucleotides are TGTGCCAGCAGTGACCGGAGGCAGGGGGCTTCCGAGCAGTACTTC.

This chain uses TRBV27 with TRBJ2-1; 8 positions match TRBD2. Germline V gives CDR1 MNHEY, CDR2 SMNVEV (reference sequence). The trim removed 5 bases at V and 8 bases at J, leaving 14 bases unmatched. The CDR3 loop spans 16 amino acids. The CDR3 sequence: CASSAPGGLGGDEQFF. The CDR3 nucleotides read TGTGCCAGCAGTGCCCCCGGGGGACTAGGAGGGGATGAGCAGTTCTTC.

The chain carries TRBV27 and TRBJ2-7, with TRBD2 identical over 11 bases. Unmatched junction bases numbered 5, after V lost 6 bases and J lost 4 bases. The germline gives CDR1 MNHEY, CDR2 SMNVEV (reference sequence). The CDR3 has 14 residues. The CDR3 loop is CASSRGTSGYEQYF. CDR3 nucleotide sequence: TGTGCCAGCAGCCGGGGGACTAGCGGATACGAGCAGTACTTC.

The sample holds a few counts of this clone. The CDR3 sequence is CASAGTGNYGYTF. The CDR3 bases are TGTGCCAGCGCCGGGACAGGAAACTATGGCTACACCTTC. The V and J genes are TRBV2 and TRBJ1-2; TRBD1 matches 8 bases. The germline V gene encodes CDR1 SNHLY and CDR2 FYNNEI. V lost 8 bases and J lost 2; bases outside the gene matches: 4. The CDR3 extends over 13 amino acids.